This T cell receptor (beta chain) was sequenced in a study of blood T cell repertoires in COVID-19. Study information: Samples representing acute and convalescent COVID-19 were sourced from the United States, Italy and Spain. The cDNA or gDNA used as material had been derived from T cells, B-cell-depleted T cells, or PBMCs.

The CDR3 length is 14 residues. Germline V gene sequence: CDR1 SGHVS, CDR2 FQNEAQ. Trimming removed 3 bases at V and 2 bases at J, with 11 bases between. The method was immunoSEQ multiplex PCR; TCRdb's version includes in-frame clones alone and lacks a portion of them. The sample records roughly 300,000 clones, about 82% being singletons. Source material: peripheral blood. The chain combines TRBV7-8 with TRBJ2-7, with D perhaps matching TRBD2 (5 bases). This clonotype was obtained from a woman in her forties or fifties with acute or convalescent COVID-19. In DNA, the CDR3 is TGTGCCAGCAGCTTCGGACTGCCCCCCTACGAGCAGTACTTC. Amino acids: CASSFGLPPYEQYF.